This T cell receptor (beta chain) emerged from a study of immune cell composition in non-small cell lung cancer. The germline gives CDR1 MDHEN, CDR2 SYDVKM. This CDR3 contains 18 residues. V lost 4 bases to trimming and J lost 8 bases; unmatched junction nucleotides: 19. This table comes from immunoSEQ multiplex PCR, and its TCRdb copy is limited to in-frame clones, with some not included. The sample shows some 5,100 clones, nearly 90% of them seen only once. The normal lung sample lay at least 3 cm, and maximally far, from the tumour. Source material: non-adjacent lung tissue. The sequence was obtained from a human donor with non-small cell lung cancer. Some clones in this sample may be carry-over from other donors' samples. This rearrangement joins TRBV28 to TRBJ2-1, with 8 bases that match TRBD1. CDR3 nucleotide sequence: TGTGCCAGCAGTTCAACCTACGACAGGGGATATTTTTCTGATGAGCAGTTCTTC. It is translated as CASSSTYDRGYFSDEQFF.